This T cell receptor beta chain was recorded in a study of molecular identifiers for immune sequencing clone quantification (dated by TCRdb to 2016 to 2019). At the level of the whole study: For a replicate experiment, RNA from approximately 20,000 or 100,000 naive CD8 T cells was divided into five aliquots, of which four were sequenced. CD8 T cells were used in a methods study to benchmark molecular-identifier clustering-based TCR repertoire sequencing (MIDCIRS) and TCR RNA copy counting. What the study reported, not specific to this receptor: Modeling gave around 2.7 recovered TCR RNA copies per cell versus around 10 by digital PCR, implying 25% to 30% capture efficiency. Highly expanded clone sizes could be underestimated if identical TCR molecules share a barcode. Without barcode sub-clustering, chimeric consensus sequences inflated TCR diversity; chimeras reached as high as 47%. Even against a background of some 1 million naive CD8 T cells, spiked-in Jurkat TCR RNA amounting to a single cell's worth was reported to be detectable. The naive libraries included spiked-in Jurkat TCR RNA (roughly nine copies' worth), and this Jurkat TCR RNA is not part of the donor repertoire. In CMV-specific effector cells, clones with more than 20 RNA copies contained over 99% of molecules, whereas in naive cells such clones contained under 1% of molecules.

Libraries of naive CD8 T cells were built from anywhere between about 19,000 and 1,000,000 sorted cells, with 10%, 30% or 50% of the purified RNA used. On a BD FACSAria II, naive CD8 T cells were FACS-sorted as CD8+CD4-CCR7+CD45RA+ and collected into RLT Plus buffer. Detection sensitivity was tested by spiking Jurkat RNA equal to about eleven TCR copies' worth into samples containing roughly 17,000-1,000,000 naive CD8 T cells. Enrichment of CD8 T cells was performed with RosetteSep CD8+ T Cell Enrichment Cocktail and Ficoll-Paque, after which ACK red cell lysis was carried out. From its cysteine to its phenylalanine, the CDR3 spans 16 amino acids. The DNA shown is the 48-base CDR3, in frame from base 1. The method was PCR. The sample was run on an Illumina HiSeq 4000. Preparation of bulk TCR libraries followed a previously described approach, with the TCR primers listed in Table S5. Total RNA was purified with the Qiagen AllPrep DNA/RNA kit. Before analysis, reads from multiple sequencing runs of one library were combined. For the original study's pipeline: Only reads with exact TCR constant sequence were kept, trimmed to 150 nt, and grouped by their 12-nt molecular barcodes. Reads in each barcode group were sub-clustered using a 15% Levenshtein threshold, and a quality-weighted consensus sequence was built for each RNA molecule. Non-functional sequences were filtered out, along with any lower-count sequence sitting one edit away from another sequence. Barcode sub-clusters with fewer than 20% of the maximum read count were removed, based on fitting two negative binomial distributions. The public reads were quality trimmed at Q25 with fastp and then assembled into clones with MiXCR by TCRdb, keeping productive beta chains. Entries are consolidated by CDR3 protein sequence, retaining the most common genes and DNA. These V and J calls are TCRdb output, not the study's own analysis. This sample gives around 25,000 distinct CDR3 sequences in total; 17% of them show up just once. The top ten constitute around 0.99% of the sample.

Turning to this clonotype: No cognate antigen has been identified for it. This may stem from a read error, because a much larger clone lies one nucleotide away.

The clonotype comes from a human donor in good health. Some libraries in this study had Jurkat cell RNA spiked in. The rearranged chain carries TRBV12-3 or TRBV12-4 and TRBJ2-5; no confident D gene assignment can be made. Sequencing used naive CD8+ T cells from blood, with Jurkat cell RNA spiked in. This specimen's cell subset or site label, interpreted: FACS-sorted CD8+CD4-CCR7+CD45RA+ naive T cells. The CDR3 region reads CASSFHLTADQGTQYF. The nucleotide sequence is TGTGCCAGCAGTTTCCACCTTACCGCGGACCAAGGGACCCAGTACTTC.